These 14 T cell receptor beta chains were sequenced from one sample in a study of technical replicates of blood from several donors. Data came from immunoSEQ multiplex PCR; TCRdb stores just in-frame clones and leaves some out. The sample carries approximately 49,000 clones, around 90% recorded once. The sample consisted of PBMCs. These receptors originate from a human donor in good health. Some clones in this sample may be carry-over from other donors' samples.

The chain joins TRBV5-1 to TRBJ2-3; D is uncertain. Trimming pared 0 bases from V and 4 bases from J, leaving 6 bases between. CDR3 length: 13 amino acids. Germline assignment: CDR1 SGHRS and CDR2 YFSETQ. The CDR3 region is CASSLGAPDTQYF. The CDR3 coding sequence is TGCGCCAGCAGCTTGGGCGCACCAGATACGCAGTATTTT.

The CDR3 sequence: CAIRGGLAGGVEQYF. CDR3 nucleotides: TGTGCCATCAGGGGGGGACTAGCGGGAGGGGTCGAGCAGTACTTC. The rearrangement links TRBV10-3 to TRBJ2-7, with 16 bases that match TRBD2. V dropped 6 bases and J dropped 6; count of bases not matched to a gene: 5. Germline assignment: CDR1 ENHRY and CDR2 SYGVKD. CDR3 length: 15 residues.

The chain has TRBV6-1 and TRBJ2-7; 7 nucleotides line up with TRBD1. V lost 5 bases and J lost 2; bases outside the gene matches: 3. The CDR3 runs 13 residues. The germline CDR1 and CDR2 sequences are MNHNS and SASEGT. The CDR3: CASSTDRAYEQYF. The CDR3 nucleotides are TGTGCCAGCAGTACCGACAGGGCCTACGAGCAGTACTTC.

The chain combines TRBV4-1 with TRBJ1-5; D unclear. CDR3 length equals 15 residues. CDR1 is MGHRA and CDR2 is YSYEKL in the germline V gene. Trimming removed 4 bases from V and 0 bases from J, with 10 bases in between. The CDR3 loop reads CASSRTGNSNQPQHF. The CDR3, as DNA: TGCGCCAGCAGCCGGACCGGGAATAGCAATCAGCCCCAGCATTTT.

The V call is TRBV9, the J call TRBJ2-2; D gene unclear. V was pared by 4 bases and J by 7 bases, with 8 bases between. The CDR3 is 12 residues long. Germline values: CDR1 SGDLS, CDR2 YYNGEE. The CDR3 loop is CASSPRNGELFF. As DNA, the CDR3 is TGTGCCAGCAGCCCCCGTAACGGGGAGCTGTTTTTT.

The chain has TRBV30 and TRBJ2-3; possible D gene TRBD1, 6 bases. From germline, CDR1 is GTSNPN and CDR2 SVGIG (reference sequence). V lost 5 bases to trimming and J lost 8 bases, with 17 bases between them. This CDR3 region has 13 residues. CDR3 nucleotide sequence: TGTGCCTGGTCCCCCGACAGGCCAGTTACGCAGTATTTT. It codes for CAWSPDRPVTQYF.

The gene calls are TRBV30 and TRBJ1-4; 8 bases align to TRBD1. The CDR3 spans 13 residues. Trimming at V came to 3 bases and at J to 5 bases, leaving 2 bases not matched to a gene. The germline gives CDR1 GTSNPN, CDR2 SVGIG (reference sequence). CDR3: CAWRRQGNEKLFF. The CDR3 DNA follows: TGTGCCTGGAGAAGACAGGGGAATGAAAAACTGTTTTTT.

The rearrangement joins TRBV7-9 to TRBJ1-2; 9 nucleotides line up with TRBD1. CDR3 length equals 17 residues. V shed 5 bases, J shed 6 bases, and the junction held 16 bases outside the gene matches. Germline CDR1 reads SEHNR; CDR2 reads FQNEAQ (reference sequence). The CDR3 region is CASSPDRGLRREDGYTF. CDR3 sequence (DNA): TGTGCCAGCAGCCCAGACAGGGGGTTAAGAAGGGAGGATGGCTACACCTTC.

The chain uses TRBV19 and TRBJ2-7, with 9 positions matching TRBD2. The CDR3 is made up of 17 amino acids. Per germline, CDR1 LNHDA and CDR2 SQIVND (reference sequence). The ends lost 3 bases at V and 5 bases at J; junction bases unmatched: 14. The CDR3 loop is CASSIGIGLAGRDEQYF. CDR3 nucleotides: TGTGCCAGTAGTATTGGTATCGGGCTAGCGGGAAGGGACGAGCAGTACTTC.

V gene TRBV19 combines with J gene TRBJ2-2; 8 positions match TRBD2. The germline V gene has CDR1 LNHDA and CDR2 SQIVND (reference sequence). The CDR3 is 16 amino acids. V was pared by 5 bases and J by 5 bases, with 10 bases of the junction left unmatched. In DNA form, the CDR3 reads TGTGCCAGTAGTCCTATAGCGGGATTGGGTACCGGGGAGCTGTTTTTT. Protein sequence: CASSPIAGLGTGELFF. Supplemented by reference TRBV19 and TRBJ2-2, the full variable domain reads DGGITQSPKYLFRKEGQNVTLSCEQNLNHDAMYWYRQDPGQGLRLIYYSQIVNDFQKGDIAEGYSVSREKKESFPLTVTSAQKNPTAFYLCASSPIAGLGTGELFFGEGSRLTVL.

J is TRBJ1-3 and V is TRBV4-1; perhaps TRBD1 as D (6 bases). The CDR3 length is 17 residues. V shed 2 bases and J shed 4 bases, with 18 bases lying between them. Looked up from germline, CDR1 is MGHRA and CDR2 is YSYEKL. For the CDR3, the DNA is TGCGCCAGCAGCCAAAACCCCACAGGGAACTGGGGAAACACCATATATTTT. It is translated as CASSQNPTGNWGNTIYF.

CDR3 in amino acids: CASSQAWGGTDTQYF. The CDR3 nucleotides read TGCGCCAGCAGCCAAGCCTGGGGAGGCACAGATACGCAGTATTTT. This chain uses TRBV4-3 with TRBJ2-3; the D gene is possibly TRBD2 (5 bases). Germline CDR1 is LGHNA and CDR2 is YSLEER. Trimming stripped 1 base from V and 1 base from J, with 9 bases between. The CDR3 has 15 amino acids.

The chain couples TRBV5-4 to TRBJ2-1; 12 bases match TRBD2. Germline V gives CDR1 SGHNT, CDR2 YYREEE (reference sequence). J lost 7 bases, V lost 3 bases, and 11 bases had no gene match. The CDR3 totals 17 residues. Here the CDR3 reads CASSSPSGGAAANEQFF. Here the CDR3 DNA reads TGTGCCAGCAGCTCGCCTAGCGGGGGGGCGGCGGCTAATGAGCAGTTCTTC.

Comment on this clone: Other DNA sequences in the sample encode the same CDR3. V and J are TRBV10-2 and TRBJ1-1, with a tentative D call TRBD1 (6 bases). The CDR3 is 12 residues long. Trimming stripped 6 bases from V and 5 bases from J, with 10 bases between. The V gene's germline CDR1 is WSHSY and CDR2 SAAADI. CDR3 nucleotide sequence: TGCGCCAGCAGACAGGGAGGGACTGAAGCTTTCTTT. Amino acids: CASRQGGTEAFF.